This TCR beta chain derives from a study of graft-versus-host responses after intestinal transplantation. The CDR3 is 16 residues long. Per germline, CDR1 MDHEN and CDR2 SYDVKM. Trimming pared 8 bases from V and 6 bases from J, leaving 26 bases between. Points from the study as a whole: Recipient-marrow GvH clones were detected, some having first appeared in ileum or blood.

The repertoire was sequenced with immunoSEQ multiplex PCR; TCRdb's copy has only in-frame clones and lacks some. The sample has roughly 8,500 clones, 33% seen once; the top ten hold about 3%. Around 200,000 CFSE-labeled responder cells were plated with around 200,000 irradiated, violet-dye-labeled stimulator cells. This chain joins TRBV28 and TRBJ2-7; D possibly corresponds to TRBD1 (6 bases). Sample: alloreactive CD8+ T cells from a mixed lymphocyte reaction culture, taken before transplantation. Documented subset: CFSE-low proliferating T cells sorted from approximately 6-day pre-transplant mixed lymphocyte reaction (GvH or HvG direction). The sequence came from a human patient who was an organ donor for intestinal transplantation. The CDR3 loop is CASGDNPADGFAEQYF. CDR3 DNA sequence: TGTGCCAGCGGGGACAACCCGGCAGACGGTTTCGCCGAGCAGTACTTC.